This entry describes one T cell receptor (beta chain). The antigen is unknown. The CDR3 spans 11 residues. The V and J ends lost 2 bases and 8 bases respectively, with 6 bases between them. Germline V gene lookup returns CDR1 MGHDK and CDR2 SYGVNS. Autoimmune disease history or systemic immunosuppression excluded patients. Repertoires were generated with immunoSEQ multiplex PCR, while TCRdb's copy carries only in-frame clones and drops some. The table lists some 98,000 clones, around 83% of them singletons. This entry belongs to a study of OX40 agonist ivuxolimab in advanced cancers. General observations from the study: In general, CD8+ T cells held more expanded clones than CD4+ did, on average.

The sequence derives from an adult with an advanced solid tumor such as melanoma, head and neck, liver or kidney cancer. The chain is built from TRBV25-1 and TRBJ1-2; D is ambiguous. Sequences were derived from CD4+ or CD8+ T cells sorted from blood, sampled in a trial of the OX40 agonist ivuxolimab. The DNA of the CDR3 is TGTGCCAGCAGTGAAGGGTTCGGCTACACCTTC. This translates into CASSEGFGYTF.